The source of this TCR beta chain is a study of CD8 T cells in Susac syndrome. Study-wide context: Sequencing included Susac syndrome patients, about 6 of them with active disease and roughly 8 in remission.

For this clonotype: Antigen specificity is unknown.

The length of the CDR3 is 17 residues. From germline, CDR1 is LNHNV and CDR2 YYDKDF (reference sequence). Trimming cost V 0 bases and J 4 bases, with 18 bases left between them. TEMRA cells were FACS-enriched, unlike CD8+ and CD4+ T cells, which were negatively isolated. Random-hexamer reverse transcription was applied to roughly 0.45 to 1 ug RNA. TCR beta CDR3 was amplified by immunoSEQ multiplex PCR. This amplification extended across 54 Vbeta and 13 Jbeta segments. TCRdb fed the immunoSEQ multiplex PCR reads into MiXCR, producing one record per CDR3 protein. The sample lists 70,000 to 95,000 distinct CDR3 sequences; around 94% were seen once. Study conclusions and caveats: The study identified about seventeen and five Susac-specific public clones in total CD8+ and CD8+ TEMRA repertoires.

Sequencing used CD8+ T cells from PBMCs. The sequence derives from a human donor with Susac syndrome. The rearrangement links TRBV15 to TRBJ1-2; D is uncertain. As DNA, the CDR3 is TGTGCCACCAGCAGAGATCAATCGGCCATAGATCCCTATGGCTACACCTTC. Protein product: CATSRDQSAIDPYGYTF. The entire variable domain, with the rest obtained from reference TRBV15 and TRBJ1-2, is as follows: DAMVIQNPRYQVTQFGKPVTLSCSQTLNHNVMYWYQQKSSQAPKLLFHYYDKDFNNEADTPDNFQSRRPNTSFCFLDIRSPGLGDTAMYLCATSRDQSAIDPYGYTFGSGTRLTVV.